A single sample is the source of the 29 T cell receptor beta chains below, sequenced in a study of CD8 T cells in Susac syndrome (dated by TCRdb to between 2018 and 2021). The library was prepared using the immunoSEQ multiplex PCR assay. RNA was extracted using the RNeasy kit, and roughly 0.45 to 1 ug of the RNA was reverse transcribed with random hexamers. Using fastp trimming at Q25 and MiXCR clonotype assembly, TCRdb reanalyzed the public sequencing data and kept in-frame beta chains. One record per CDR3 amino acid sequence lists the most common genes and DNA. Counted in this sample were hundreds of thousands of distinct CDR3 sequences; 95% of them appeared once. Jointly, the top ten make up 0.075% to 0.095% of the sample. The sample consisted of CD4+ T cells from PBMCs. The source of these receptors is a human donor with multiple sclerosis.

This chain uses TRBV20-1 with TRBJ2-1; 12 bases agree with TRBD2. V lost 6 bases, J lost 7 bases, and 7 bases stayed unmatched. The germline V gene has CDR1 DFQATT and CDR2 SNEGSKA (reference sequence). The CDR3 runs to 14 residues. For the CDR3, the DNA is TGCAGTGCACCTAGCGGGAGGGCGGGGAATGAGCAGTTCTTC. Residues: CSAPSGRAGNEQFF.

The chain employs TRBV7-8 and TRBJ2-7; TRBD2 matches at 11 bases. With 4 bases clipped from V and 3 bases from J, the junction kept 14 bases outside the gene matches. The CDR3 runs to 18 residues. Germline loops: CDR1 SGHVS, CDR2 FQNEAQ. The chain's CDR3 is CASSSGTSGDPDYYEQYF. The CDR3 DNA sequence: TGTGCCAGCAGCTCAGGGACTAGCGGAGACCCAGACTACTACGAGCAGTACTTC.

The J gene is TRBJ1-2, the V gene TRBV20-1; TRBD1 might be the D (5 bases). Germline CDR1 is DFQATT and CDR2 is SNEGSKA (reference sequence). The CDR3 has 14 amino acids. V lost 6 bases and J lost 4, with 18 bases in between. CDR3 nucleotide sequence: TGCAGTGCCGGGCCCGGCAGGGTTACCTATGGCTACACCTTC. Encoded protein: CSAGPGRVTYGYTF.

The rearrangement uses TRBV27 and TRBJ2-3; TRBD1 matches 8 bases. CDR3 length: 14 amino acids. Germline-derived CDR1 and CDR2 are MNHEY and SMNVEV (reference sequence). With 5 bases clipped from V and 5 bases from J, the junction kept 6 bases outside the gene matches. CDR3 sequence reads: CASSRDRQGDTQYF. CDR3 sequence (DNA): TGTGCCAGCAGTCGGGACAGGCAGGGAGATACGCAGTATTTT.

The chain is built from TRBV3-1 and TRBJ1-1; tentatively, D is TRBD1 (6 bases). V shed 0 bases and J shed 4 bases, with 15 bases lying between them. This CDR3 has 16 amino acids. Germline CDR1 is LGHDT and CDR2 is YNNKEL (reference sequence). CDR3 in amino acids: CASSQDLGGYGTEAFF. As DNA, the CDR3 is TGTGCCAGCAGCCAAGATCTAGGGGGGTATGGCACTGAAGCTTTCTTT. The entire variable domain, with the rest obtained from reference TRBV3-1 and TRBJ1-1, is as follows: DTAVSQTPKYLVTQMGNDKSIKCEQNLGHDTMYWYKQDSKKFLKIMFSYNNKELIINETVPNRFSPKSPDKAHLNLHINSLELGDSAVYFCASSQDLGGYGTEAFFGQGTRLTVV.

The chain couples TRBV10-3 to TRBJ1-2, with D possibly TRBD1 on 5 matching bases. The CDR3 totals 11 residues. From germline, CDR1 is ENHRY and CDR2 SYGVKD. Trimming took 8 bases from V and 8 from J, leaving 12 bases between them. Here the CDR3 DNA reads TGTGCCATCTCGGTAGGGGACGGCTACACCTTC. Encoded protein: CAISVGDGYTF.

The chain combines TRBV28 with TRBJ2-5; D unresolved. Germline CDR1 and CDR2: MDHEN and SYDVKM. V dropped 3 bases and J dropped 4 bases, with 6 bases sitting between them. The CDR3 spans 12 residues. This chain's CDR3 is CASSFLRETQYF. CDR3 in DNA: TGTGCCAGCAGTTTCCTGCGAGAGACCCAGTACTTC. The full variable domain, with the rest looked up from reference TRBV28 and TRBJ2-5, is DVKVTQSSRYLVKRTGEKVFLECVQDMDHENMFWYRQDPGLGLRLIYFSYDVKMKEKGDIPEGYSVSREKKERFSLILESASTNQTSMYLCASSFLRETQYFGPGTRLLVL.

The rearrangement uses TRBV5-4 and TRBJ2-1, with 12 bases that match TRBD2. The germline V gene encodes CDR1 SGHNT and CDR2 YYREEE (reference sequence). Unmatched junction bases numbered 17, after V lost 4 bases and J lost 0 bases. The CDR3 is made up of 21 amino acids. This chain's CDR3 is CASSPWTSGTAHRSSYNEQFF. CDR3 nucleotide sequence: TGTGCCAGCAGCCCCTGGACTAGCGGGACAGCACACCGGAGCTCCTACAATGAGCAGTTCTTC.

The V call is TRBV29-1, the J call TRBJ1-2, with D uncertain. Per germline, CDR1 SQVTM and CDR2 ANQGSEA. The CDR3 consists of 11 residues. Between the trimmed V and J ends, which lost 4 bases and 8 bases, there was a span of 11 bases. CDR3 sequence (DNA): TGCAGCGTTGGCGGGGTAAGGGGCTACACCTTC. The encoded protein is CSVGGVRGYTF.

This clonotype was seen once. The genes are TRBV9 and TRBJ2-7, with TRBD2 matching 11 bases. CDR1 SGDLS and CDR2 YYNGEE come from the germline V gene. The V segment lost 0 bases and the J segment 3 bases; nucleotides outside the gene matches: 2. The CDR3 consists of 15 residues. In DNA form, the CDR3 reads TGTGCCAGCAGCGTAGCTACTAGCGGGAGCTACGAGCAGTACTTC. Protein: CASSVATSGSYEQYF. Combining the CDR3 with reference TRBV9 and TRBJ2-7 gives the whole variable domain DSGVTQTPKHLITATGQRVTLRCSPRSGDLSVYWYQQSLDQGLQFLIQYYNGEERAKGNILERFSAQQFPDLHSELNLSSLELGDSALYFCASSVATSGSYEQYFGPGTRLTVT.

The gene calls are TRBV5-6 and TRBJ2-3; a weak D match, TRBD1 (6 bases). Germline CDR1 SGHDT, CDR2 YYEEEE. The CDR3 runs to 16 residues. V was trimmed by 2 bases and J by 1 base, leaving 14 bases between them. The CDR3 DNA reads TGTGCCAGCAGCTTCATTGACAGGACCCGCACAGATACGCAGTATTTT. Translated: CASSFIDRTRTDTQYF.

The chain uses TRBV5-1 and TRBJ1-1; the D is unclear. The CDR3 has 14 amino acids. Trimming pared 0 bases from V and 0 bases from J, leaving 6 bases between. Germline values: CDR1 SGHRS, CDR2 YFSETQ. CDR3 residues: CASSLEGMNTEAFF. The CDR3 coding sequence is TGCGCCAGCAGCTTGGAAGGAATGAACACTGAAGCTTTCTTT.

For this clonotype: A junction boundary mismatches the germline segment, possibly from a read error. The CDR3 nucleotides are TGTGCCAGCCGTTTCAGGTTTGGTTACGAGCAGTACTTC. Translation: CASRFRFGYEQYF. This chain connects TRBV27 to TRBJ2-7; D call uncertain. The CDR3 length is 13 residues. Germline V lookup: CDR1 MNHEY, CDR2 SMNVEV (reference sequence).

V gene TRBV11-2 combines with J gene TRBJ2-1, with D possibly being TRBD1 or TRBD2 (5 bases each). Germline CDR1 is SGHAT and CDR2 is FQNNGV. Trimming pared 2 bases from V and 16 bases from J, leaving 15 bases between. This CDR3 contains 12 residues. The CDR3 bases are TGTGCCAGCAGCTTATCGAGGGACCACGCATTCTTC. This gives the protein CASSLSRDHAFF.

The chain uses TRBV7-2 and TRBJ2-3; tentatively, D is TRBD1 or TRBD2 (5 bases each). The ends were cut back, 4 bases at V and 5 bases at J, with 13 bases in the middle. This CDR3 is 14 amino acids long. The germline gives CDR1 SGHTA, CDR2 FQGNSA. In DNA form, the CDR3 reads TGTGCCAGCAGCTCCGCCGGGGCAGTAGATACGCAGTATTTT. Translating gives CASSSAGAVDTQYF.

The V call is TRBV27, the J call TRBJ2-7; D possibly corresponds to TRBD1 (5 bases). The ends were cut back, 3 bases at V and 3 bases at J, with 12 bases in the middle. Germline CDR1 MNHEY, CDR2 SMNVEV (reference sequence). CDR3 size: 14 residues. The CDR3 DNA is TGTGCCAGCAGTTTCCAAGGGGCTTACTACGAGCAGTACTTC. It is translated as CASSFQGAYYEQYF.

The genes are TRBV7-2 and TRBJ2-1; D not certain. The germline V and J ends were trimmed by 3 bases and 0 bases, with 12 bases remaining between them. CDR1 is SGHTA and CDR2 is FQGNSA in the germline V gene. CDR3 length: 16 amino acids. The CDR3 nucleotides are TGTGCCAGCAGCTTCCGACGGGTAAGCTCCTACAATGAGCAGTTCTTC. This sequence encodes CASSFRRVSSYNEQFF.

The V gene is TRBV7-3, the J gene TRBJ2-3; 12 bases are a match to TRBD1. The CDR3 is made up of 17 amino acids. Trimming cost V 5 bases and J 1 base; bases outside gene matches: 7. Germline CDR1 and CDR2: SGHTA and FQGTGA. This chain's CDR3 is CASSLGTGGAGTDTQYF. As DNA, the CDR3 is TGTGCCAGCAGCCTCGGGACAGGGGGCGCGGGCACAGATACGCAGTATTTT.

This clonotype was picked up one time. The V gene is TRBV2, the J gene TRBJ1-5, with 8 bases fitting TRBD1. The CDR3 spans 14 residues. After removal of 6 bases from V and 2 bases from J, the junction contained 3 bases not matched to a gene. Germline values: CDR1 SNHLY, CDR2 FYNNEI. CDR3 protein: CASSADRGNQPQHF. DNA of the CDR3: TGTGCCAGCAGCGCGGACAGGGGCAATCAGCCCCAGCATTTT.

The rearrangement links TRBV5-6 to TRBJ1-5, with 7 positions matching TRBD1. Germline-derived CDR1 and CDR2 are SGHDT and YYEEEE. The CDR3 length is 13 residues. Trimming removed 4 bases from V and 4 bases from J; junction bases left unmatched: 2. The CDR3 DNA follows: TGTGCCAGCAGCCGGACAGGTAATCAGCCCCAGCATTTT. This encodes CASSRTGNQPQHF.

This clonotype appeared once. As DNA, the CDR3 is TGCAGCGTTGAGAGGGGGGGTACGCAGTATTTT. Translated, it gives CSVERGGTQYF. This chain uses TRBV29-1 with TRBJ2-3, with a possible D match to TRBD2 (7 bases). Germline V gives CDR1 SQVTM, CDR2 ANQGSEA. V lost 3 bases, J lost 8 bases, and 9 bases lay in between. The CDR3 length is 11 residues.

J is TRBJ2-1 and V is TRBV13; D possibly uses TRBD1 or TRBD2 (5 bases each). V lost 5 bases and J 8 bases, leaving 13 bases between the germline ends. Per the germline V gene, CDR1 is PRHDT and CDR2 is FYEKMQ (reference sequence). The CDR3 sequence is 13 residues long. The CDR3 sequence is CASSHGGLDEQFF. DNA of the CDR3: TGTGCCAGCAGCCATGGGGGTCTCGATGAGCAGTTCTTC.

The chain is built from TRBV4-1 and TRBJ1-1, with 8 bases that match TRBD1. CDR3 size: 18 residues. Germline loops: CDR1 MGHRA, CDR2 YSYEKL. V was pared by 0 bases and J by 1 base, with 10 bases of the junction left unmatched. The CDR3 is CASSQDTQGANRNTEAFF. DNA of the CDR3: TGCGCCAGCAGCCAAGATACGCAGGGGGCGAATAGGAACACTGAAGCTTTCTTT.

This chain connects TRBV12-3 or TRBV12-4 to TRBJ2-7; 9 nucleotides line up with TRBD1. Germline trimming cut 5 bases from V and 3 bases from J; bases unmatched to any gene: 8. This CDR3 comprises 15 residues. The CDR3 region has the DNA TGTGCCAGCAGTCGAAACCGGGACAGGGTCTACGAGCAGTACTTC. Protein sequence: CASSRNRDRVYEQYF.

The chain employs TRBV3-1 and TRBJ1-2, with a weak D call TRBD1 (5 bases). Germline values: CDR1 LGHDT, CDR2 YNNKEL (reference sequence). The CDR3 length is 17 residues. Trimming shortened V by 2 bases and J by 0 bases, and 16 bases separated the two germline ends. The CDR3 sequence: CASSQKTVNQANYGYTF. In nucleotides, the CDR3 is TGTGCCAGCAGCCAAAAGACAGTAAATCAGGCTAACTATGGCTACACCTTC.

The rearrangement links TRBV28 to TRBJ2-5, with TRBD2 matching over 10 bases. The CDR3 consists of 14 residues. The V gene's germline CDR1 is MDHEN and CDR2 SYDVKM. Unmatched junction bases numbered 5, after V lost 7 bases and J lost 3 bases. The CDR3 nucleotides read TGTGCCAGCATCCCAGCGGGGGGGAAAGAGACCCAGTACTTC. Amino acids: CASIPAGGKETQYF.

This clonotype appeared a single time. The V call is TRBV5-1, the J call TRBJ2-1, with 9 positions matching TRBD2. CDR1 and CDR2 (germline): SGHRS, YFSETQ. The CDR3 length is 15 residues. The junction had 6 bases not matched to a gene; V was cut back by 0 bases and J by 8 bases. The CDR3 nucleotides are TGCGCCAGCAGCTTGGCTGGGACTAGCCAGCATGAGCAGTTCTTC. It is translated as CASSLAGTSQHEQFF. Drawing the rest from reference TRBV5-1 and TRBJ2-1, the complete variable domain is KAGVTQTPRYLIKTRGQQVTLSCSPISGHRSVSWYQQTPGQGLQFLFEYFSETQRNKGNFPGRFSGRQFSNSRSEMNVSTLELGDSALYLCASSLAGTSQHEQFFGPGTRLTVL.

J is TRBJ2-3 and V is TRBV20-1; 10 bases align to TRBD2. CDR1 and CDR2 (germline): DFQATT, SNEGSKA (reference sequence). The CDR3 extends over 15 amino acids. V was pared by 4 bases and J by 4 bases, with 8 bases of the junction left unmatched. The CDR3 coding sequence is TGCAGTGCTACTCCACTAGCGGGATTCGCAGATACGCAGTATTTT. Translating gives CSATPLAGFADTQYF.

The rearrangement uses TRBV5-4 and TRBJ2-7; 9 nucleotides align to TRBD1. The germline V gene has CDR1 SGHNT and CDR2 YYREEE (reference sequence). V lost 0 bases to trimming and J lost 6 bases; unmatched junction nucleotides: 4. CDR3 length: 14 residues. The DNA of the CDR3 is TGTGCCAGCAGCTTGGTCGGGACAGGGCGCGAGCAGTACTTC. Amino acids: CASSLVGTGREQYF. The whole variable domain, remainder taken from reference TRBV5-4 and TRBJ2-7, is ETGVTQSPTHLIKTRGQQVTLRCSSQSGHNTVSWYQQALGQGPQFIFQYYREEENGRGNFPPRFSGLQFPNYSSELNVNALELDDSALYLCASSLVGTGREQYFGPGTRLTVT.